The sequence of this T cell receptor (beta chain) was determined in a study of blood T cell repertoires in COVID-19. Clones were sequenced by immunoSEQ multiplex PCR, and TCRdb holds only the in-frame ones, with some missing. The repertoire holds 160,000 or so clones, approximately 91% seen once, with around 2.1% in the top ten. The CDR3 runs to 16 residues. V was pared by 10 bases and J by 3 bases, with 12 bases of the junction left unmatched. CDR1 SNHLY and CDR2 FYNNEI come from the germline V gene. This TCR derives from a man aged 18-30 years with acute or convalescent COVID-19. Sample: peripheral blood. The J gene is TRBJ2-2, the V gene TRBV2; 9 nucleotides line up with TRBD1. The CDR3: CATRLNRDRDTGELFF. DNA of the CDR3: TGTGCCACACGACTAAACCGGGACAGGGACACCGGGGAGCTGTTTTTT.